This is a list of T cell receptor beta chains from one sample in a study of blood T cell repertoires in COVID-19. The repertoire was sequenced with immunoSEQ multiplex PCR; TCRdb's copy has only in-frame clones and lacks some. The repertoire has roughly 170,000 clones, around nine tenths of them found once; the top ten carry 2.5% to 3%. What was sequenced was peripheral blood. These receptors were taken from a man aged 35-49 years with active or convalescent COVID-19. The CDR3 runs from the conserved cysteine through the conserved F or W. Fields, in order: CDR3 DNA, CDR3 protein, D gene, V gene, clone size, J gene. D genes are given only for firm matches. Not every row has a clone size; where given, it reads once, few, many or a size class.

DNA: TGTGCCAGCAGTGGTGGTTGGGGACAGAGAGCTGAAGCTTTCTTT
CDR3: CASSGGWGQRAEAFF
D: TRBD1
V: TRBV2
size: -
J: TRBJ1-1

DNA: TGTGCCAGTAGTATGGGGACAGACTACGAGCAGTACTTC
CDR3: CASSMGTDYEQYF
D: TRBD1
V: TRBV19
size: -
J: TRBJ2-7

DNA: TGTGCCAGCGTACCCAGGGTGTCCTCCTACGAGCAGTACTTC
CDR3: CASVPRVSSYEQYF
D: -
V: TRBV7-8
size: -
J: TRBJ2-7

DNA: TGTGCCAGCAGTCCCTCCCCAGCGAGATCCTATAATTCACCCCTCCACTTT
CDR3: CASSPSPARSYNSPLHF
D: -
V: TRBV5-8
size: few
J: TRBJ1-6

DNA: TGTGCCATCAGTGAGTTAAACAGGGGGCAAGGGAACACCGGGGAGCTGTTTTTT
CDR3: CAISELNRGQGNTGELFF
D: TRBD1
V: TRBV10-3
size: -
J: TRBJ2-2

DNA: TGTGCCAGCAGTTTCCTACAGGGGAGCTATGGCTACACCTTC
CDR3: CASSFLQGSYGYTF
D: TRBD1
V: TRBV28
size: -
J: TRBJ1-2

DNA: TGTGCCTGGACTAGCGGGGCCCTCCAAGAGACCCAGTACTTC
CDR3: CAWTSGALQETQYF
D: TRBD2
V: TRBV30
size: -
J: TRBJ2-5

DNA: TGTGCCAGCAGCTTAGGACGGGGCACAGATACGCAGTATTTT
CDR3: CASSLGRGTDTQYF
D: -
V: TRBV11-3
size: -
J: TRBJ2-3

DNA: TGTGCCAGCAGGGCAGGGGACCCTAACTATGGCTACACCTTC
CDR3: CASRAGDPNYGYTF
D: -
V: TRBV28
size: -
J: TRBJ1-2

DNA: TGTGCCAGTAGTATAGGTGGGGGGATCGGTATTCAGTACTTC
CDR3: CASSIGGGIGIQYF
D: -
V: TRBV19
size: -
J: TRBJ2-4

DNA: TGTGCCAGCAGCTTTCCCCACTCGAACACTGAAGCTTTCTTT
CDR3: CASSFPHSNTEAFF
D: -
V: TRBV5-6
size: -
J: TRBJ1-1

DNA: TGTGCCAGCAGCTTGCTGGGGGGGATATCCGCAGATACGCAGTATTTT
CDR3: CASSLLGGISADTQYF
D: TRBD2
V: TRBV7-3
size: -
J: TRBJ2-3

DNA: TGTGCCAGCACCCCCGGACAGGGAAGAAACAATGAGCAGTTCTTC
CDR3: CASTPGQGRNNEQFF
D: TRBD1
V: TRBV6-2/TRBV6-3
size: -
J: TRBJ2-1

DNA: TGTGCCACCAGTGATCCACAGGGGGTCCCCCCCTATGGCTACACCTTC
CDR3: CATSDPQGVPPYGYTF
D: TRBD1
V: TRBV24-1
size: -
J: TRBJ1-2

DNA: TGTGCCAGCAGCTTAGATCGCGAGCGCCCCGGCTCCTACGAGCAGTACTTC
CDR3: CASSLDRERPGSYEQYF
D: -
V: TRBV7-6
size: few
J: TRBJ2-7

DNA: TGTGCCAGCAGTCGAAACCGGGACACTACCTACGAGCAGTACTTC
CDR3: CASSRNRDTTYEQYF
D: -
V: TRBV3-1/TRBV3-2
size: -
J: TRBJ2-7

DNA: TGTGCCAGCAGTGACAGGGGATCGGGGCCCCAGCATTTT
CDR3: CASSDRGSGPQHF
D: TRBD1
V: TRBV12-3/TRBV12-4
size: -
J: TRBJ1-5

DNA: TGTGCCAGCAGCTTAGGTCCGGGGATCGGGAGGAGTTCACCCCTCCACTTT
CDR3: CASSLGPGIGRSSPLHF
D: -
V: TRBV7-2
size: -
J: TRBJ1-6

DNA: TGCGCCAGCAGCCCACCGGGACAGGGAATCAACGAGCAGTACTTC
CDR3: CASSPPGQGINEQYF
D: TRBD1
V: TRBV5-1
size: -
J: TRBJ2-7

DNA: TGTGCCACTGCCGCGGGTAGCGGGATCATCACAGATACGCAGTATTTT
CDR3: CATAAGSGIITDTQYF
D: TRBD2
V: TRBV7-3
size: -
J: TRBJ2-3